What follows describes a single T cell receptor beta chain. What it binds is unknown. At the DNA level, this CDR3 is encoded by other sequences in the same sample as well. The entry originates in a study of shared clonotypes between healthy human individuals. Looking at the study overall: Each donor's CD8 memory used one plate, CD8 naive two, each CD4 subset three.

Study findings and constraints: The study generally estimated greater richness for naive than memory subsets.

CDR1 SGHTA and CDR2 FQGNSA come from the germline V gene. This CDR3 comprises 17 residues. J gave up 1 base and V 5 bases, and 7 bases lay outside the gene matches. Every subset had its genomic DNA shared out evenly among several immunoSEQ plates. TCRdb's table, derived via immunoSEQ multiplex PCR, lists solely in-frame clones and lacks some. The table records just over 2,000,000 clones, approximately 95% of them present only once. The study drew all its donors from Caucasian adults living in Nashville, Tennessee. V gene TRBV7-2 combines with J gene TRBJ2-7; TRBD2 agrees at 14 bases. This receptor was obtained from a man between 18 and 29 years old in good health. The sequencing sample was made of naive CD4+ T cells sorted from blood. As to subset: CD45RA+ positively selected. In DNA, the CDR3 is TGTGCCAGCAGCCTCGGACTAGCGGGAGGCCTTTCCTACGAGCAGTACTTC. It encodes CASSLGLAGGLSYEQYF.